A single T cell receptor beta chain is shown here with its context. Its target is unknown. Donors were ostensibly healthy at sampling, although undocumented immune exposures were probable. This entry belongs to a study of cytomegalovirus exposure and HLA in healthy donors. The PCR ran on 60 Vbeta and 13 Jbeta primers. Measured with immunoSEQ multiplex PCR; TCRdb has only the in-frame clones, and not every one. The table includes about 190,000 clones, 80% detected once. The CDR3 has 14 residues. With 5 bases clipped from V and 5 bases from J, the junction kept 6 bases outside the gene matches. Germline loops: CDR1 SEHNR, CDR2 FQNEAQ (reference sequence). Study outcomes and limitations: 164 TCR beta chains were listed as cytomegalovirus-associated. Being indistinguishable, some V segments were excluded, TRBV6-2 and TRBV6-3 among them.

This receptor was obtained from a man in his forties or fifties in good health and CMV-seropositive. The rearrangement uses TRBV7-9 and TRBJ1-1, with 9 bases lining up with TRBD1. The sequencing sample was made of PBMCs. CDR3 in DNA: TGTGCCAGCAGCACCCCGGACAGGGGTACTGAAGCTTTCTTT. Amino acids: CASSTPDRGTEAFF.